These T cell receptor beta chains were read from a single sample in a study of blood T cell repertoires in COVID-19. Sequencing was performed with immunoSEQ multiplex PCR; in TCRdb, only in-frame clones are kept and a portion is missing. The table includes about 130,000 clones, more than 90% detected once. The sample consisted of peripheral blood. These receptors all come from a man in his sixties with COVID-19, enrolled during active disease. Both conserved end residues are part of each CDR3. A D gene is named only where the DNA matches it firmly. Clone size is stated in some rows and not others, as once, few, many or a class when expanded.

D	size	V	J	DNA	CDR3
TRBD2	.	TRBV27	TRBJ2-3	TGTGCCAGCAGTTTAACACGACTAGCGGAGCAGTATTTT	CASSLTRLAEQYF
.	.	TRBV18	TRBJ1-5	TGTGCCAGCTCACCAGGGGAGAATCAGCCCCAGCATTTT	CASSPGENQPQHF
TRBD2	.	TRBV24-1	TRBJ2-3	TGTGCCACCAGTCGGAGTAGCGGGAGTTCGGTTACGCAGTATTTT	CATSRSSGSSVTQYF
TRBD2	.	TRBV5-1	TRBJ2-2	TGCGCCAGCAGTGGACTAGCGGGAACAAACACCGGGGAGCTGTTTTTT	CASSGLAGTNTGELFF
TRBD1	once	TRBV30	TRBJ1-1	TGTGCCTGGCGTGGCCCCGGGACAGGGAGTATTATGAACACTGAAGCTTTCTTT	CAWRGPGTGSIMNTEAFF
TRBD2	few	TRBV13	TRBJ2-3	TGTGCCAGCAGCCCCCCCTCGACTAGCGGGAGTGAGGATACGCAGTATTTT	CASSPPSTSGSEDTQYF
TRBD2	.	TRBV7-9	TRBJ2-3	TGTGCCAGCAGCTTAAAAGATAGCGGGAGAGGAAGGGATACGCAGTATTTT	CASSLKDSGRGRDTQYF
TRBD1	.	TRBV6-1	TRBJ2-7	TGTGCCAGCAGTGAGGCCGGGACAGAGACCTACGAGCAGTACTTC	CASSEAGTETYEQYF
TRBD2	.	TRBV18	TRBJ2-7	TGTGCCAGCTCACCCCCCGGGGAGGGCTACGAGCAGTACTTC	CASSPPGEGYEQYF
TRBD2	.	TRBV6-2/TRBV6-3	TRBJ2-4	TGTGCCAGCAGTTACAGAGGGAGGGCAGCCAAAAACATTCAGTACTTC	CASSYRGRAAKNIQYF
.	.	TRBV10-3	TRBJ1-1	TGTGCCATGCCTGACAGGGAAGCTTTCTTT	CAMPDREAFF
.	.	TRBV7-9	TRBJ1-1	TGTGCCAGCAGCTTAACGGTGTCAGGTGAAGCTTTCTTT	CASSLTVSGEAFF
.	.	TRBV6-5	TRBJ1-2	TGTGCCAGCAGACGCGGGACCGCCGAGGGCTACACCTTC	CASRRGTAEGYTF
.	.	TRBV23-1	TRBJ1-4	TGCGCCAGCAGTCAATCGTGGGGCACTAATGAAAAACTGTTTTTT	CASSQSWGTNEKLFF
.	.	TRBV5-1	TRBJ1-2	TGCGCCAGCAGCTTGAGCGTTAACTATGGCTACACCTTC	CASSLSVNYGYTF
TRBD2	.	TRBV24-1	TRBJ2-5	TGTGCCGTCGGGGGGGCGGAGACCCAGTACTTC	CAVGGAETQYF
.	.	TRBV3-1/TRBV3-2	TRBJ1-1	TGTGCCAGCAGCCCCTCCGAGGATGAGAACACTGAAGCTTTCTTT	CASSPSEDENTEAFF
.	.	TRBV28	TRBJ2-1	TGTGCCAGCAGTTTCTATAGTGTGAGCGGATACAATGAGCAGTTCTTC	CASSFYSVSGYNEQFF
TRBD2	.	TRBV11-3	TRBJ2-1	TGTGCCAGCAGCTTGGGACTAGCCCTAAATGAGCAGTTCTTC	CASSLGLALNEQFF
.	.	TRBV28	TRBJ2-2	TGTGCCAGCAGTTTCTCGGTTCTATTTAACACCGGGGAGCTGTTTTTT	CASSFSVLFNTGELFF
.	.	TRBV28	TRBJ2-3	TGTGCCAGCAGTTTGGAGGAGTACACAGATACGCAGTATTTT	CASSLEEYTDTQYF